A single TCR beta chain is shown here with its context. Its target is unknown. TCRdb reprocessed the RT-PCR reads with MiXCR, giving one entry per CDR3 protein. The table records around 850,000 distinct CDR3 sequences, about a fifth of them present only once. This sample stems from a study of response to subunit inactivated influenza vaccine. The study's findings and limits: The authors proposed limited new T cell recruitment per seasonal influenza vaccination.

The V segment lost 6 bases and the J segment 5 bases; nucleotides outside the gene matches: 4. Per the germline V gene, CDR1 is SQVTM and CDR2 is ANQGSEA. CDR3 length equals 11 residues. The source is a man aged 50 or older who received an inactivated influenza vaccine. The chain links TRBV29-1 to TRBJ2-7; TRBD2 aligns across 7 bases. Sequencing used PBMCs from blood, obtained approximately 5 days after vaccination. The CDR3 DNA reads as TGCAGCGTCCGGCGGGGGAACGAGCAGTACTTC. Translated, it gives CSVRRGNEQYF.